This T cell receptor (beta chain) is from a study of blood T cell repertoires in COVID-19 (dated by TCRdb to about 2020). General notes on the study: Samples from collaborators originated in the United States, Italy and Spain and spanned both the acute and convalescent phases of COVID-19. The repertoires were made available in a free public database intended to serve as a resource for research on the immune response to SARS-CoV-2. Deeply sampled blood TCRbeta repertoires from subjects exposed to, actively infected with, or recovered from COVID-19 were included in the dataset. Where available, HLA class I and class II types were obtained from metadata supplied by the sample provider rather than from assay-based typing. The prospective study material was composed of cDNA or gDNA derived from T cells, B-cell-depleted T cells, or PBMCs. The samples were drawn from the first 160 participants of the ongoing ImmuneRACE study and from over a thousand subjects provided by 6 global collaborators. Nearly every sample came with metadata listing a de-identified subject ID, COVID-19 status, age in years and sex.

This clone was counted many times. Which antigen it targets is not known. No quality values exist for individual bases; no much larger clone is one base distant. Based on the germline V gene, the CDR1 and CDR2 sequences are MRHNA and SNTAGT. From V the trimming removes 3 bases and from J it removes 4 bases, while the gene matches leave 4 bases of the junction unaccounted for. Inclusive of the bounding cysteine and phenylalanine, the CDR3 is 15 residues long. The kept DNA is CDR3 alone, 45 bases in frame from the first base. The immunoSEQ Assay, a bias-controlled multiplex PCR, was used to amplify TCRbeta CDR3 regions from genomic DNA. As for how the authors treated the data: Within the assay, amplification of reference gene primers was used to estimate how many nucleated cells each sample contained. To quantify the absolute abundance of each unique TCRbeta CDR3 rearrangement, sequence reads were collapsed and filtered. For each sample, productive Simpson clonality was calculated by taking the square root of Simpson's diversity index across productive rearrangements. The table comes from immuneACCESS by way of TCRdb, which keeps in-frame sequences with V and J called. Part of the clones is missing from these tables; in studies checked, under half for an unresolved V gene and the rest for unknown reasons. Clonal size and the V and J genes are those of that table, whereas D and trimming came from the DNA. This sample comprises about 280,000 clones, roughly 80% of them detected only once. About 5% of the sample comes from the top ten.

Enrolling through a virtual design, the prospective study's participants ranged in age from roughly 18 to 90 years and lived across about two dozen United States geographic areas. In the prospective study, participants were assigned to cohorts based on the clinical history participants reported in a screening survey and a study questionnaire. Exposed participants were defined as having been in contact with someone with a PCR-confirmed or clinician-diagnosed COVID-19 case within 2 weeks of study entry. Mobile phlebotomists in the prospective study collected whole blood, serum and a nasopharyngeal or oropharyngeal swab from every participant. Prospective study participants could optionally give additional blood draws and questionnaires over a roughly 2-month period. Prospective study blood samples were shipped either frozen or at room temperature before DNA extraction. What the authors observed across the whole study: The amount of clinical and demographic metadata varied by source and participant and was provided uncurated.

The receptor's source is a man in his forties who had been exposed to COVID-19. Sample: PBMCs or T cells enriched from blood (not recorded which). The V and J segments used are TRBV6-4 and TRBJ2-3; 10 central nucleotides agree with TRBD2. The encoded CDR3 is CASSEASGSPDTQYF. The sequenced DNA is TGTGCCAGCAGTGAGGCTAGCGGGAGCCCAGATACGCAGTATTTT.